This paragraph covers one T cell receptor beta chain sequence. Its antigen has not been determined. One base away there is no much larger clone; base qualities are not given. From cysteine to phenylalanine, the CDR3 is 15 amino acids long. Here the CDR3 DNA is all that survives: 45 bases in frame from base 1. According to the germline V gene, CDR1 reads SGHRS and CDR2 reads YFSETQ. A distance of 21 bases separates the germline ends of V and J, which lose 7 bases and 5 bases respectively. Sample time point, as interpreted from the label and publication: about 28 days (+/-7) after the second vaccine dose. Because spike-specific TCR depth and breadth did not differ between the two schedules, AZD1222 recipients who got a second dose at roughly 4 weeks were pooled with those who got a second dose at roughly 12 weeks. The vaccinee samples were drawn from two UK trials, COV001 and COV002, one of which was a single-blind randomized controlled phase 2/3 trial testing AZD1222 (ChAdOx1 nCoV-19) in healthy adults. Trial participant PBMC samples were collected at day 0 and day 28 after the second dose for TCRbeta chain sequencing.

This sample was taken from a study of T cell responses to AZD1222 COVID-19 vaccine (dated by TCRdb to the early 2020s). Background for the entire study: TCR sequencing covered roughly 230 trial participants: 207 given two doses of AZD1222 and about 26 given two doses of MenACWY control vaccine. Trial participants were enrolled by age into 18-55, 56-69 and 70-plus year subgroups, with about 150, 27 and 61 TCR-sequenced participants respectively.

Broad study findings and their caveats: After two AZD1222 doses, spike-specific TCR breadth and depth were significantly higher than at day 0 and than in MenACWY recipients. The whole spike protein was spanned by vaccine-associated CD4 TCRs, and dominant responses were seen in regions 160-218 and 743-854. Most participants were white British and females outnumbered males, and the authors suggested that clonal diversity may have been underestimated. Because no day 14 peak-response samples were available, the repertoires could be characterized only after the peak T cell response. Conclusions about previously exposed vaccinees are limited, since just five or six AZD1222 recipients were seropositive for SARS-CoV-2 at baseline. Nearly half of unique spike-specific TCRs reportedly recognized epitopes outside regions mutated in the B.1.351 and B.1.1.7 variants. The 56-69-year group was small, and its depth increase did not reach significance, likely because of low power.

The CDR3 regions of human TCRbeta chains were analyzed by immunosequencing. Processing in the source paper ran as follows. TCRs in the repertoires were compared against a reference library of SARS-CoV-2-specific TCRs that had been generated with the MIRA antigen-specificity platform. Breadth was defined as the fraction of unique TCRs that were SARS-CoV-2-associated, and depth was defined as the fraction of total T cells that were SARS-CoV-2-associated. Using the MIRA data, every spike-specific TCR was mapped to the spike region that the TCR reacted to and assigned to either a CD4 or a CD8 class. Log10-transformed breadth and depth values were compared by one-way ANOVA with Sidak's multiple comparisons tests. Entries here come from immuneACCESS through TCRdb and include only in-frame sequences with V and J called. Some clones fail to appear in such tables; in the studies checked, an unresolved V gene covers under half of the shortfall, and the cause of the remainder is unknown. V, J and clone size are those of that table, while D and trimming were read from the DNA. Counted in this sample were some 52,000 clones; approximately 90% of them appeared once. Less than 3.5% of the sample is taken by the ten largest.

The chain uses TRBV5-1 and TRBJ2-5; the D gene is possibly TRBD1 or TRBD2, with 6 bases matching each. The starting material was peripheral blood, obtained 28 days after the second AZD1222 dose. The receptor was isolated from an adult who received the AZD1222 COVID-19 vaccine. The DNA sequence is TGCGCCAGCCGGATTATGGGGGGCGCGTGGGAGACCCAGTACTTC. It codes for CASRIMGGAWETQYF.